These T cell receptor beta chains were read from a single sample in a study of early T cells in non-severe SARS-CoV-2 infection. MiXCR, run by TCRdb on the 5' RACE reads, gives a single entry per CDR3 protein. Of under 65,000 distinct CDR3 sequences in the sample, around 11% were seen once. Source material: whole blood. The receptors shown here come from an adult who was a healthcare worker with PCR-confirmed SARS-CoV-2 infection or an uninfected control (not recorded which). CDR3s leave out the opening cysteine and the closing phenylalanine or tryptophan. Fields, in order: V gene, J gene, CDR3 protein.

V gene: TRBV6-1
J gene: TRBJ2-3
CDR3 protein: ASSDGAGGPADTQY

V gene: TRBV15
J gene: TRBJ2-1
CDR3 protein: ATRKILAGVFNEQF

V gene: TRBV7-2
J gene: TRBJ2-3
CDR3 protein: ASSPYFSNTQY

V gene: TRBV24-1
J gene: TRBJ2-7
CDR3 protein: ATSDRYRVSEQY

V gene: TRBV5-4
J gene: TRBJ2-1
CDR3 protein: ASSASSNTYNEQF

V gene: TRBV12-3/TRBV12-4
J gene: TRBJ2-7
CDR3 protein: ASSLGQNYEQY

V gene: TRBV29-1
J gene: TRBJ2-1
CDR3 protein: SVEGEAGFDEQF

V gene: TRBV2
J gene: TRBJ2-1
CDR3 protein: ASRENGLNEQF

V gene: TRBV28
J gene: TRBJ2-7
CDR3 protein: ASSTVVDYEQY

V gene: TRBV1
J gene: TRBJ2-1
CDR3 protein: TSSQHRDSDEQF

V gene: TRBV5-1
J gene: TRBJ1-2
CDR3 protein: ASSLYGNYGYT

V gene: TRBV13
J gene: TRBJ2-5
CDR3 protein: ASSLWVTSGSGETQY

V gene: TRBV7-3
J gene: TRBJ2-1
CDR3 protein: ASSPGLADYEQF

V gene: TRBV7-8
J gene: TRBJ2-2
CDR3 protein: ASSLAGQSGELF

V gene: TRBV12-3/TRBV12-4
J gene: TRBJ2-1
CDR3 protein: ASSPPRVPYNEQF

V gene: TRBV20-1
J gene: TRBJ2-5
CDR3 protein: SAPPGTGGETQY

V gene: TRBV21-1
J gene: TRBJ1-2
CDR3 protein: ASSKALSDRGEDGYT

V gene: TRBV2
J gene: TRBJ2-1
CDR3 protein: ASSVAREQF

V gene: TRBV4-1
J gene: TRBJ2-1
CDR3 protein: ASSRGAGDNEQF

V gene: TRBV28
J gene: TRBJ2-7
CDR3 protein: ASSLPGLADSYEQY

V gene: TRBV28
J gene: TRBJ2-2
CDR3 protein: ASMTVGPGELF

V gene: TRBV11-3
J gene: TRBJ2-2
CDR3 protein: ASSSPTVTGELF

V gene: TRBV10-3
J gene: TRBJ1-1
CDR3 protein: AISVTEPNTEAF

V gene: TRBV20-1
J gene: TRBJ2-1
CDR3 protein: SARDRETSSGNEQF

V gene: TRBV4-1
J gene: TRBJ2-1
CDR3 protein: ASSQVMGQGINEQF

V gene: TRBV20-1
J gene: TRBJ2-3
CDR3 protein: SAARTDTQY

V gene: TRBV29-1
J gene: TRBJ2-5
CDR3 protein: SVEDRSGVRETQY

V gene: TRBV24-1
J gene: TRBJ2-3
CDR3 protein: ATSGVGLAGGTDTQY

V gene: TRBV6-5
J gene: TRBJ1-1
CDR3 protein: ASSYRDLNTEAF

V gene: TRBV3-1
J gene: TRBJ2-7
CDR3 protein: ASSRGSLSYEQY

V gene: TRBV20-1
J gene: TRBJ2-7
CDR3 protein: SARDVSGRDYEQY

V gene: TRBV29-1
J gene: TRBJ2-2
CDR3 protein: SVAQRETGELF

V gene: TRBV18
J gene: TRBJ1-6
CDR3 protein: ASSLDSFGYNSPLH

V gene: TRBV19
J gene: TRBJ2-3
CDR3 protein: ASSLDPGQEIPGTDTQY

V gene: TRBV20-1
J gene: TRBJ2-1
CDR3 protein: SARPNRDSASNEQF

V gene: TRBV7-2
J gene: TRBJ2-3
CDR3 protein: ASSLGLVTDTQY

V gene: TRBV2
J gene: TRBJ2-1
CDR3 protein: ASSREKQF

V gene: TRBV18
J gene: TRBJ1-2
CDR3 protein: ASSPDPSVTNYGYT